These 5 T cell receptor beta chains were all obtained from the same sample, sequenced in a study of beta chain features in type 1 diabetes. Study findings and constraints: Moderately but significantly shorter TCRB CDR3s were found in Type 1 diabetes patients in all four CD4+ subsets.

Expressed TCRB transcripts were sequenced because the entire RNA isolate underwent reverse transcription. The data were produced by immunoSEQ multiplex PCR, yet TCRdb's version contains in-frame clones alone and is incomplete. The sample consists of around 130,000 clones, 7.5% to 9.5% of them appearing once. No antigen has been assigned to these receptors. Sequencing was carried out using central memory CD4+ T cells from blood. Receptors originate from a man aged 25 to 40 with type 1 diabetes.

This clone was seen a few times. The chain combines TRBV5-6 with TRBJ2-3; no clear D. CDR1 and CDR2 (germline): SGHDT, YYEEEE. CDR3 length equals 15 residues. Deletions cut 2 bases from V and 0 bases from J, with 10 bases between. CDR3 sequence: CASSLFLRSTDTQYF. CDR3 in DNA: TGTGCCAGCAGCTTATTCCTAAGAAGCACAGATACGCAGTATTTT. The complete variable domain, with remaining parts taken from reference TRBV5-6 and TRBJ2-3, reads DAGVTQSPTHLIKTRGQQVTLRCSPKSGHDTVSWYQQALGQGPQFIFQYYEEEERQRGNFPDRFSGHQFPNYSSELNVNALLLGDSALYLCASSLFLRSTDTQYFGPGTRLTVL.

This chain connects TRBV9 to TRBJ2-5; 10 bases match TRBD2. The trim removed 3 bases at V and 3 bases at J, leaving 5 bases unmatched. The CDR3 has 15 residues. From germline, CDR1 is SGDLS and CDR2 YYNGEE. The CDR3, as DNA: TGTGCCAGCAGCGCCCCGGGACTAGCGAAAGAGACCCAGTACTTC. This codes for CASSAPGLAKETQYF. Looking up the rest from reference TRBV9 and TRBJ2-5 gives the full variable domain: DSGVTQTPKHLITATGQRVTLRCSPRSGDLSVYWYQQSLDQGLQFLIQYYNGEERAKGNILERFSAQQFPDLHSELNLSSLELGDSALYFCASSAPGLAKETQYFGPGTRLLVL.

This clone was detected a few times. The chain joins TRBV7-6 to TRBJ2-5; a possible D gene is TRBD2 (5 bases). V was cut by 5 bases and J by 7 bases, with 11 bases left in between. The CDR3 is 12 amino acids. Germline loops: CDR1 SGHVS, CDR2 FNYEAQ. Here the CDR3 reads CASSPDGRTQYF. The CDR3, as DNA: TGTGCCAGCAGCCCTGATGGGAGGACCCAGTACTTC.

Written as DNA, the CDR3 is TGTGCCAGCAGGTCCGGGACTAGAGATGAGCAGTTCTTC. This codes for CASRSGTRDEQFF. The chain is built from TRBV6-6 and TRBJ2-1, with TRBD2 identical over 8 bases. CDR1 is MNHNY, CDR2 SVGAGI, per germline (reference sequence). CDR3 size: 13 residues. V shed 6 bases and J 8 bases; nucleotides not matched to a gene: 6.

This clone was counted between two and nine times. The sample has other DNA sequences that encode this CDR3 too. DNA for the CDR3: TGTGCCAGCAGTTCTCCTTACGAGCAGTACTTC. This sequence encodes CASSSPYEQYF. The chain uses TRBV28 and TRBJ2-7; unclear D gene. The V end was cut by 4 bases, the J end by 4 bases, with 5 bases between. The germline V gene encodes CDR1 MDHEN and CDR2 SYDVKM. The CDR3 is 11 residues long.